The 22 T cell receptor beta chains reported below all come from one sample, sequenced in a study of blood T cells in healthy people across ages. A second about 7 to 12 cycle PCR used barcoded and J-beta primers. TCRdb fed the 5' RACE reads into MiXCR, producing one record per CDR3 protein. The sample carries under 2,000,000 distinct CDR3 sequences, 49% recorded once. The sample consisted of blood. All receptors derive from a woman aged 40-49 years in good health.

This clonotype was detected once. A much larger clone is a single base away; this may be a read error. The CDR3 sequence is CSARFRGKNIQYF. CDR3 sequence (DNA): TGCAGTGCTAGATTTCGCGGGAAAAACATTCAGTACTTC. V usage is TRBV20-1 and J usage is TRBJ2-5, with D perhaps TRBD2 (5 bases). With the DNA end fitting TRBJ2-4 better, the J assignment may be wrong. The CDR3 runs to 13 residues. The germline V gene has CDR1 DFQATT and CDR2 SNEGSKA (reference sequence).

The CDR3 loop reads CASGLVLLQGASVLAKNIQYF. The CDR3 coding sequence is TGTGCTAGTGGTTTGGTACTGCTACAGGGGGCTTCGGTCCTAGCCAAAAACATTCAGTACTTC. V is TRBV12-5 and J is TRBJ2-4; 9 nucleotides agree with TRBD1. The CDR3 has 21 residues. Trimming at V came to 0 bases and at J to 0 bases, leaving 15 bases not matched to a gene. CDR1 is LGHNT and CDR2 is FRNRAP in the germline V gene.

The CDR3 nucleotides read TGTGCCAGCGCTTACCCCCGGAAGGTATGCGGCTATGGCTACACCTTC. It encodes CASAYPRKVCGYGYTF. The gene calls are TRBV9 and TRBJ1-2; D remains ambiguous. This CDR3 spans 16 amino acids. V was shortened by 7 bases and J by 4 bases, with 23 bases between the two germline ends. Germline V gene lookup returns CDR1 SGDLS and CDR2 YYNGEE.

The chain recombines TRBV15 with TRBJ2-3; 8 bases match TRBD1. Germline-derived CDR1 and CDR2 are LNHNV and YYDKDF (reference sequence). V lost 4 bases, J lost 3 bases, and 6 bases stayed unmatched. This CDR3 contains 15 residues. The CDR3 reads CATSTRQGRTDTQYF. CDR3 DNA: TGTGCCACCAGCACTAGACAGGGGAGAACAGATACGCAGTATTTT.

The rearrangement links TRBV3-1 to TRBJ2-3, with a tentative D call TRBD2 (5 bases). Between the trimmed V and J ends, which lost 1 base and 2 bases, there was a span of 13 bases. From germline, CDR1 is LGHDT and CDR2 YNNKEL (reference sequence). The CDR3 extends over 16 amino acids. This CDR3 reads CASSQGGGQLTDTQYF. In nucleotides, the CDR3 is TGTGCCAGCAGCCAAGGAGGAGGCCAGCTCACAGATACGCAGTATTTT.

This clonotype turned up a few times. The chain links TRBV7-2 to TRBJ2-5, with a possible D match to TRBD2 (5 bases). Germline loops: CDR1 SGHTA, CDR2 FQGNSA. CDR3 length: 14 amino acids. With 4 bases removed from V and 7 bases from J, the gap between germline ends came to 16 bases. The CDR3 region is CASSSIVAHGTQYF. As DNA, the CDR3 is TGTGCCAGCAGCTCCATCGTAGCGCACGGGACCCAGTACTTC.

The chain couples TRBV6-6 to TRBJ2-5; 10 bases are a match to TRBD1. Per the germline V gene, CDR1 is MNHNY and CDR2 is SVGAGI (reference sequence). V shed 5 bases and J 5 bases; nucleotides not matched to a gene: 5. The CDR3 consists of 14 residues. The CDR3 nucleotides read TGTGCCAGCAGTGACAGGGGGCCCGGGGAGACCCAGTACTTC. This sequence encodes CASSDRGPGETQYF.

V and J are TRBV24-1 and TRBJ2-5, with TRBD2 identical over 10 bases. Unmatched junction bases numbered 4, after V lost 4 bases and J lost 3 bases. Germline V lookup: CDR1 KGHDR, CDR2 SFDVKD. CDR3 length: 15 residues. The CDR3 sequence is CATSERGLAEETQYF. In DNA, the CDR3 is TGTGCCACCAGTGAACGAGGACTAGCGGAAGAGACCCAGTACTTC.

This clonotype has more than one count but fewer than ten. The gene calls are TRBV7-2 and TRBJ2-3; TRBD2 might be the D (6 bases). Germline V gene sequence: CDR1 SGHTA, CDR2 FQGNSA. This CDR3 is 13 amino acids long. V lost 5 bases to trimming and J lost 5 bases, with 11 bases between them. CDR3 loop: CASSQAGLDTQYF. The CDR3 DNA sequence: TGTGCCAGCAGCCAGGCGGGGTTAGATACGCAGTATTTT.

This chain uses TRBV20-1 with TRBJ1-2; the match to TRBD1 covers 12 bases. Germline CDR1 DFQATT, CDR2 SNEGSKA (reference sequence). V was clipped by 6 bases and J by 7 bases; unmatched bases: 21. The CDR3 is 18 amino acids. The CDR3 DNA reads TGCAGTGCCAGGAACCGAGGGACAGGGGGCGCCTATTCGGGTGGCTACACCTTC. Translating gives CSARNRGTGGAYSGGYTF.

This rearrangement joins TRBV6-2 or TRBV6-3 to TRBJ2-5, with a possible D match to TRBD2 (6 bases). Trimming cost V 0 bases and J 0 bases, with 17 bases left between them. The V gene's germline CDR1 is MNHEY and CDR2 SVGEGT. This CDR3 contains 18 residues. CDR3 in amino acids: CASSYSAGRIVNQETQYF. The CDR3 coding sequence is TGTGCCAGCAGTTACTCCGCAGGGAGGATTGTGAACCAAGAGACCCAGTACTTC.

This clonotype was picked up a small number of times. V gene TRBV20-1 combines with J gene TRBJ2-1; 10 bases agree with TRBD2. Unmatched junction bases numbered 6, after V lost 0 bases and J lost 10 bases. The CDR3 runs 14 residues. The germline gives CDR1 DFQATT, CDR2 SNEGSKA (reference sequence). The CDR3 here is CSARDPSGGGEQFF. CDR3 bases: TGCAGTGCTAGAGATCCTAGCGGGGGCGGGGAGCAGTTCTTC.

This clonotype was counted at least ten times. The chain couples TRBV20-1 to TRBJ2-3, with a possible D match to TRBD2 (7 bases). This CDR3 contains 16 residues. Deletions cut 6 bases from V and 0 bases from J, with 19 bases between. The germline gives CDR1 DFQATT, CDR2 SNEGSKA (reference sequence). The CDR3 sequence is CSATLGRGLSTDTQYF. The CDR3, as DNA: TGCAGTGCCACTTTGGGGCGGGGGCTTAGCACAGATACGCAGTATTTT.

The chain carries TRBV6-2 or TRBV6-3 and TRBJ2-7, with 9 bases lining up with TRBD1. CDR3 length: 14 residues. Trimming at V came to 7 bases and at J to 1 base, leaving 5 bases not matched to a gene. CDR1 and CDR2 from the germline V gene are MNHEY and SVGEGT. DNA of the CDR3: TGTGCCAGCACTACAGGGGGCAGGTCCTACGAGCAGTACTTC. It codes for CASTTGGRSYEQYF.

The V gene is TRBV18, the J gene TRBJ1-2; 9 bases match TRBD1. Germline values: CDR1 KGHSH, CDR2 LQKENI. There are 15 residues in the CDR3. With 8 bases clipped from V and 4 bases from J, the junction kept 11 bases outside the gene matches. The CDR3 region is CASRTNRGLRYGYTF. In nucleotides, the CDR3 is TGTGCCAGCCGGACCAACAGGGGGCTGCGCTATGGCTACACCTTC.

The V and J genes are TRBV4-2 and TRBJ2-3, with 9 bases that match TRBD2. V shed 3 bases and J 6 bases; nucleotides not matched to a gene: 7. This CDR3 has 15 residues. The V gene's germline CDR1 is LGHNA and CDR2 YNFKEQ. CDR3 sequence: CASSQVAGAQDTQYF. CDR3 nucleotide sequence: TGTGCCAGCAGCCAGGTAGCGGGGGCCCAGGATACGCAGTATTTT.

The chain recombines TRBV13 with TRBJ2-1; 13 bases match TRBD2. Germline lookup yields CDR1 PRHDT and CDR2 FYEKMQ (reference sequence). Losses at the gene ends were 5 bases for V and 5 bases for J; bases not matched to a gene: 9. This CDR3 spans 17 amino acids. This CDR3 reads CASSPRGLAGLHNEQFF. CDR3 bases: TGTGCCAGCAGCCCCCGGGGACTAGCGGGGTTGCACAATGAGCAGTTCTTC.

CDR3: CASRDTGRVYEQYF. CDR3 sequence (DNA): TGTGCCAGCAGGGACACCGGCAGAGTCTACGAGCAGTACTTC. This chain joins TRBV6-5 and TRBJ2-7; perhaps TRBD1 as D (5 bases). Trimming left V 6 bases short and J 3 bases short, with 15 bases between. The CDR3 runs 14 residues. The germline gives CDR1 MNHEY, CDR2 SVGAGI.

The chain recombines TRBV24-1 with TRBJ1-1, with D uncertain. The germline V gene has CDR1 KGHDR and CDR2 SFDVKD. The CDR3 covers 13 residues. Trimming took 7 bases from V and 3 from J, leaving 11 bases between them. CDR3 sequence (DNA): TGTGCCACCAGGGTAGCGCGGGACACTGAAGCTTTCTTT. The encoded protein is CATRVARDTEAFF.

Points on this clonotype: One base away lies a much larger clone, so this may be a sequencing read error. The V call is TRBV29-1, the J call TRBJ2-1; 7 bases align to TRBD2. The CDR3 length is 15 residues. V was pared by 5 bases and J by 0 bases, with 7 bases of the junction left unmatched. CDR1 and CDR2 from the germline V gene are SQVTM and ANQGSEA. CDR3 nucleotide sequence: TGCAGCGTTAAAGTGGGGGGGAGCTCCTACAATGAGCAGTTCTTC. Translated: CSVKVGGSSYNEQFF.

The chain uses TRBV7-2 and TRBJ1-2; D unresolved. The V gene lost 2 bases and the J gene lost 6 bases, with 13 bases spanning the gap. This CDR3 has 14 residues. Germline V gene data show CDR1 as SGHTA and CDR2 as FQGNSA. CDR3 bases: TGTGCCAGCAGCTTAAACCGGGGAGTCGATGGCTACACCTTC. It translates to CASSLNRGVDGYTF.

J is TRBJ1-4 and V is TRBV20-1; D gene ambiguous. This CDR3 has 13 amino acids. Looked up from germline, CDR1 is DFQATT and CDR2 is SNEGSKA (reference sequence). V was shortened by 1 base and J by 6 bases, with 9 bases between the two germline ends. Here the CDR3 DNA reads TGCAGTGCTAGAGTGGGTGGTTATGAAAAACTGTTTTTT. The encoded protein is CSARVGGYEKLFF.